Below, 30 T cell receptor beta chains from the same sample are listed, as sequenced in a study of a mutant IDH1 vaccine in newly diagnosed glioma. Their target antigens are unknown. Sequenced by immunoSEQ multiplex PCR; TCRdb stores in-frame clones only, minus some. Here the sample spans about 94,000 clones, roughly nine tenths being singletons. Time point noted: week 47, end of study. Each dose of the vaccine consisted of 300 ug of mutant IDH1 20-mer peptide, with topical imiquimod. Sequencing used PBMCs, obtained from a glioma patient whose treatment included an IDH1 peptide vaccine. The receptors were gathered from a woman between 50 and 59 years old with glioma.

The J gene is TRBJ2-1, the V gene TRBV5-1; 12 nucleotides line up with TRBD2. The J segment lost 7 bases and the V segment lost 1 base, leaving 12 bases of the junction unmatched. The CDR3 spans 18 residues. Germline V CDR1 and CDR2: SGHRS, YFSETQ. Here the CDR3 reads CASSLLPQLAGGGNEQFF. CDR3 bases: TGCGCCAGCAGCTTGCTTCCCCAACTAGCGGGAGGAGGGAATGAGCAGTTCTTC. The complete variable domain, with remaining parts taken from reference TRBV5-1 and TRBJ2-1, reads KAGVTQTPRYLIKTRGQQVTLSCSPISGHRSVSWYQQTPGQGLQFLFEYFSETQRNKGNFPGRFSGRQFSNSRSEMNVSTLELGDSALYLCASSLLPQLAGGGNEQFFGPGTRLTVL.

This sequence joins TRBV7-9 and TRBJ2-4; the D is unclear. Trimming shortened V by 0 bases and J by 4 bases, and 10 bases separated the two germline ends. The CDR3 consists of 15 residues. The germline V gene has CDR1 SEHNR and CDR2 FQNEAQ (reference sequence). CDR3 DNA: TGTGCCAGCAGCTTAGCGACCGGGCTAAAAAACATTCAGTACTTC. Its protein is CASSLATGLKNIQYF.

Only a few counts were recorded for this clone. J is TRBJ1-1 and V is TRBV7-3, with 7 positions matching TRBD1. This CDR3 has 12 residues. The germline V gene encodes CDR1 SGHTA and CDR2 FQGTGA. With V trimmed by 8 bases and J by 1 base, 1 base remained unmatched. CDR3 protein: CASGTANTEAFF. The CDR3 nucleotides are TGTGCCAGCGGGACAGCGAACACTGAAGCTTTCTTT.

In DNA, the CDR3 is TGTGCCATTACCTCGGGACGCAATGCAGATACGCAGTATTTT. This sequence encodes CAITSGRNADTQYF. This chain connects TRBV10-3 to TRBJ2-3; D is tentatively TRBD1 or TRBD2 (5 bases each). The V end lost 9 bases, the J end lost 4 bases, and 17 bases lay between the germline ends. Germline CDR1 ENHRY, CDR2 SYGVKD. This CDR3 comprises 14 residues.

This clone has more than one count but fewer than ten. CDR3 sequence: CASSEYGGEQFF. The CDR3 DNA follows: TGTGCCAGCAGTGAATACGGGGGTGAGCAGTTCTTC. This chain links TRBV6-1 with TRBJ2-1, with D perhaps TRBD2 (6 bases). Germline CDR1 and CDR2: MNHNS and SASEGT. This CDR3 has 12 amino acids. The V end lost 2 bases, the J end lost 9 bases, and 8 bases lay between the germline ends.

This CDR3 is CASSLGQSSYNEQFF. For the CDR3, the DNA is TGTGCCAGCAGCTTGGGGCAGAGCTCCTACAATGAGCAGTTCTTC. This chain uses TRBV5-8 with TRBJ2-1; D gene uncertain. The CDR3 is 15 amino acids. Trimming removed 0 bases from V and 0 bases from J, with 7 bases in between. Germline-derived CDR1 and CDR2 are SGHTS and YDEGEE.

The chain has TRBV19 and TRBJ2-7; 9 bases map to TRBD1. The CDR3 sequence is 16 residues long. V gave up 5 bases and J gave up 3 bases; unmatched junction bases: 11. Per germline, CDR1 LNHDA and CDR2 SQIVND (reference sequence). The CDR3 sequence: CASSPGTGFIRYEQYF. CDR3 in DNA: TGTGCCAGTAGTCCGGGGACAGGGTTTATTCGCTACGAGCAGTACTTC.

This chain connects TRBV18 to TRBJ2-7, with TRBD2 identical over 7 bases. The V and J ends lost 1 base and 2 bases, in that order; junction bases with no gene match: 5. CDR1 KGHSH and CDR2 LQKENI come from the germline V gene. The CDR3 extends over 15 amino acids. The CDR3 reads CASSPRGGRTYEQYF. As DNA, the CDR3 is TGTGCCAGCTCACCACGGGGGGGACGAACCTACGAGCAGTACTTC.

This chain links TRBV9 with TRBJ2-2; TRBD2 agrees at 14 bases. The V segment lost 3 bases and the J segment 0 bases; nucleotides outside the gene matches: 10. The CDR3 runs to 20 residues. The germline V gene has CDR1 SGDLS and CDR2 YYNGEE. The CDR3 region is CASSAAGTSGRGANTGELFF. As DNA, the CDR3 is TGTGCCAGCAGCGCCGCCGGGACTAGCGGGAGAGGGGCGAACACCGGGGAGCTGTTTTTT.

The chain recombines TRBV7-9 with TRBJ1-1; D remains ambiguous. The CDR3 sequence is 14 residues long. V gave up 4 bases and J gave up 1 base, with 10 bases separating them. Germline CDR1 reads SEHNR; CDR2 reads FQNEAQ (reference sequence). CDR3 DNA: TGTGCCAGCAGCTACGGGTCGGGGAACACTGAAGCTTTCTTT. Translating it yields CASSYGSGNTEAFF.

The CDR3 DNA is TGTGCCAGCAGCCGCTACGGAGGGGCAACTAATGAAAAACTGTTTTTT. Residues: CASSRYGGATNEKLFF. J is TRBJ1-4 and V is TRBV7-9; possibly TRBD1 for D (5 bases). This CDR3 is 16 amino acids long. Germline V lookup: CDR1 SEHNR, CDR2 FQNEAQ (reference sequence). Trimming stripped 5 bases from V and 0 bases from J, with 13 bases between. Complete variable domain (other parts from reference TRBV7-9 and TRBJ1-4): DTGVSQNPRHKITKRGQNVTFRCDPISEHNRLYWYRQTLGQGPEFLTYFQNEAQLEKSRLLSDRFSAERPKGSFSTLEIQRTEQGDSAMYLCASSRYGGATNEKLFFGSGTQLSVL.

The V and J genes are TRBV5-1 and TRBJ2-3, with 11 bases identical to TRBD2. CDR3 length: 16 residues. Germline trimming cut 4 bases from V and 2 bases from J; bases unmatched to any gene: 6. Germline V gives CDR1 SGHRS, CDR2 YFSETQ. CDR3 protein: CASSRGLADPTDTQYF. The CDR3 DNA follows: TGCGCCAGCAGCCGGGGACTAGCGGATCCCACAGATACGCAGTATTTT.

The chain links TRBV27 to TRBJ2-5, with TRBD1 matching over 8 bases. The CDR3 totals 14 residues. V was clipped by 5 bases and J by 2 bases; unmatched bases: 4. Germline lookup yields CDR1 MNHEY and CDR2 SMNVEV (reference sequence). The CDR3 region is CASSPHRGQETQYF. CDR3 in DNA: TGTGCCAGCAGTCCCCACAGGGGGCAAGAGACCCAGTACTTC.

This chain joins TRBV19 and TRBJ2-3; 8 positions agree with TRBD1. CDR3 length: 16 residues. Germline assignment: CDR1 LNHDA and CDR2 SQIVND (reference sequence). V shed 5 bases and J 8 bases; nucleotides not matched to a gene: 15. This chain's CDR3 is CASSDSQGDFSGTQYF. The CDR3 DNA reads as TGTGCCAGTAGTGACTCACAGGGGGACTTTTCTGGTACGCAGTATTTT.

This chain links TRBV6-1 with TRBJ1-2; tentatively, D is TRBD1 (5 bases). Trimming pared 4 bases from V and 4 bases from J, leaving 16 bases between. In germline, CDR1 is MNHNS, CDR2 SASEGT. The CDR3 is made up of 15 amino acids. The CDR3 DNA reads as TGTGCCAGCAGTGCCGGGACGGACCCTAGCTATGGCTACACCTTC. As protein: CASSAGTDPSYGYTF.

This clone was observed a handful of times. The chain combines TRBV5-1 with TRBJ1-5, with a weak D call TRBD1 (6 bases). Germline assignment: CDR1 SGHRS and CDR2 YFSETQ. V gave up 4 bases and J gave up 3 bases, with 11 bases separating them. This CDR3 is built from 14 residues. DNA for the CDR3: TGCGCCAGCAGCGACGGACAGCCCAATCAGCCCCAGCATTTT. As protein: CASSDGQPNQPQHF.

The rearrangement joins TRBV21-1 to TRBJ2-5; TRBD1 is the table's D call and was not checked against the DNA. TRBV21-1 is reported as a pseudogene. CDR3 length: 16 amino acids. CDR3: CASSKDGGHPQETQYF. The CDR3 DNA follows: TGTGCCAGCAGCAAAGACGGCGGACACCCACAAGAGACCCAGTACTTC.

V is TRBV14 and J is TRBJ2-5, with 9 bases aligning to TRBD2. This CDR3 comprises 15 residues. From germline, CDR1 is SGHDN and CDR2 FVKESK. V shed 7 bases, J shed 1 base, and the junction held 7 bases outside the gene matches. CDR3 region: CASTELAGPQETQYF. CDR3 nucleotide sequence: TGTGCCAGCACCGAACTAGCGGGTCCCCAAGAGACCCAGTACTTC.

The chain employs TRBV5-1 and TRBJ2-7, with TRBD1 as a possible D gene (5 bases). The germline V and J ends were trimmed by 2 bases and 6 bases, with 15 bases remaining between them. Germline loops: CDR1 SGHRS, CDR2 YFSETQ. The CDR3 runs to 14 residues. The CDR3 reads CASSLGIQGGEQYF. In DNA, the CDR3 is TGCGCCAGCAGCTTAGGGATCCAGGGCGGCGAGCAGTACTTC.

The CDR3 loop is CASSLKPRTGKDTEAFF. CDR3 DNA: TGTGCCAGCAGCCTGAAACCCCGGACAGGGAAGGACACTGAAGCTTTCTTT. V usage is TRBV11-2 and J usage is TRBJ1-1; 8 positions agree with TRBD1. The CDR3 covers 17 residues. CDR1 is SGHAT and CDR2 is FQNNGV in the germline V gene. Germline trimming cut 5 bases from V and 3 bases from J; bases unmatched to any gene: 14.

The rearrangement uses TRBV6-1 and TRBJ2-3, with 8 positions matching TRBD2. V dropped 7 bases and J dropped 8; count of bases not matched to a gene: 11. Germline V gives CDR1 MNHNS, CDR2 SASEGT. The CDR3 consists of 14 residues. CDR3 DNA sequence: TGTGCCAGCAACCCGGGACTAGGATCTTCTACGCAGTATTTT. Its protein is CASNPGLGSSTQYF.

The J gene is TRBJ2-1, the V gene TRBV10-3; either TRBD1 or TRBD2 may supply D (7 bases each). Germline V CDR1 and CDR2: ENHRY, SYGVKD. The CDR3 is 17 amino acids. The germline V and J ends were trimmed by 4 bases and 2 bases, with 18 bases remaining between them. The CDR3 reads CAISGGRQGGAYNEQFF. In nucleotides, the CDR3 is TGTGCCATCAGTGGGGGGAGACAGGGAGGGGCCTACAATGAGCAGTTCTTC.

The genes are TRBV5-1 and TRBJ2-5; perhaps TRBD2 as D (6 bases). Between the trimmed V and J ends, which lost 3 bases and 4 bases, there was a span of 10 bases. CDR1 and CDR2 (germline): SGHRS, YFSETQ. CDR3 length: 13 residues. CDR3 region: CASSWTTGETQYF. For the CDR3, the DNA is TGCGCCAGCAGCTGGACTACGGGAGAGACCCAGTACTTC.

The chain employs TRBV18 and TRBJ1-3; D uncertain. The CDR3 covers 15 residues. The germline gives CDR1 KGHSH, CDR2 LQKENI. Trimming pared 3 bases from V and 0 bases from J, leaving 9 bases between. The CDR3 protein is CASSPGRISGNTIYF. CDR3 DNA: TGTGCCAGCTCACCTGGCAGGATCTCTGGAAACACCATATATTTT.

The chain couples TRBV11-2 to TRBJ2-1; 11 nucleotides align to TRBD2. Germline CDR1 SGHAT, CDR2 FQNNGV. The trim removed 3 bases at V and 4 bases at J, leaving 2 bases unmatched. The CDR3 has 15 residues. CDR3 sequence reads: CASSLGLAVYNEQFF. In DNA form, the CDR3 reads TGTGCCAGCAGCTTGGGACTAGCGGTTTACAATGAGCAGTTCTTC.

This CDR3 is CASSRDRERQPQHF. The CDR3 coding sequence is TGTGCCAGCTCCCGGGACAGGGAACGGCAGCCCCAGCATTTT. The rearrangement joins TRBV18 to TRBJ1-5; 9 bases are a match to TRBD1. This CDR3 has 14 residues. Germline V lookup: CDR1 KGHSH, CDR2 LQKENI. The V gene end was trimmed by 6 bases and the J gene end by 7 bases; junction bases not matched to a gene: 7.

The chain has TRBV28 and TRBJ1-1; no reliable D call. Trimming took off 1 base at V and 3 bases at J, with 0 bases between the two ends. Germline V gene lookup returns CDR1 MDHEN and CDR2 SYDVKM. The CDR3 has 11 amino acids. This chain's CDR3 is CASSLYTEAFF. As DNA, the CDR3 is TGTGCCAGCAGTTTATACACTGAAGCTTTCTTT.

The chain carries TRBV20-1 and TRBJ2-5; D uncertain. The germline V gene has CDR1 DFQATT and CDR2 SNEGSKA (reference sequence). The V and J ends lost 3 bases and 5 bases respectively, with 7 bases between them. The CDR3 totals 11 residues. The CDR3 bases are TGCAGTGCTAGGGAAGCGGAGACCCAGTACTTC. Translated: CSAREAETQYF.

With respect to this clone: At one of its ends the junction is not consistent with the germline gene, which may arise from a read error. This CDR3 is CASRPAGANTGELLF. DNA of the CDR3: TGTGCCAGTAGACCAGCGGGGGCAAACACCGGGGAGCTGCTTTTT. J is TRBJ2-2 and V is TRBV19; 8 bases agree with TRBD2. Germline values: CDR1 LNHDA, CDR2 SQIVND (reference sequence). CDR3 length: 15 amino acids.

This clone was recorded once. The chain uses TRBV4-1 and TRBJ2-1; 11 bases agree with TRBD2. Per germline, CDR1 MGHRA and CDR2 YSYEKL. Losses at the gene ends were 3 bases for V and 4 bases for J; bases not matched to a gene: 5. The CDR3 spans 16 residues. DNA for the CDR3: TGCGCCAGCAGCCATCGACGGACTAGCGGGTACAATGAGCAGTTCTTC. Translated: CASSHRRTSGYNEQFF.